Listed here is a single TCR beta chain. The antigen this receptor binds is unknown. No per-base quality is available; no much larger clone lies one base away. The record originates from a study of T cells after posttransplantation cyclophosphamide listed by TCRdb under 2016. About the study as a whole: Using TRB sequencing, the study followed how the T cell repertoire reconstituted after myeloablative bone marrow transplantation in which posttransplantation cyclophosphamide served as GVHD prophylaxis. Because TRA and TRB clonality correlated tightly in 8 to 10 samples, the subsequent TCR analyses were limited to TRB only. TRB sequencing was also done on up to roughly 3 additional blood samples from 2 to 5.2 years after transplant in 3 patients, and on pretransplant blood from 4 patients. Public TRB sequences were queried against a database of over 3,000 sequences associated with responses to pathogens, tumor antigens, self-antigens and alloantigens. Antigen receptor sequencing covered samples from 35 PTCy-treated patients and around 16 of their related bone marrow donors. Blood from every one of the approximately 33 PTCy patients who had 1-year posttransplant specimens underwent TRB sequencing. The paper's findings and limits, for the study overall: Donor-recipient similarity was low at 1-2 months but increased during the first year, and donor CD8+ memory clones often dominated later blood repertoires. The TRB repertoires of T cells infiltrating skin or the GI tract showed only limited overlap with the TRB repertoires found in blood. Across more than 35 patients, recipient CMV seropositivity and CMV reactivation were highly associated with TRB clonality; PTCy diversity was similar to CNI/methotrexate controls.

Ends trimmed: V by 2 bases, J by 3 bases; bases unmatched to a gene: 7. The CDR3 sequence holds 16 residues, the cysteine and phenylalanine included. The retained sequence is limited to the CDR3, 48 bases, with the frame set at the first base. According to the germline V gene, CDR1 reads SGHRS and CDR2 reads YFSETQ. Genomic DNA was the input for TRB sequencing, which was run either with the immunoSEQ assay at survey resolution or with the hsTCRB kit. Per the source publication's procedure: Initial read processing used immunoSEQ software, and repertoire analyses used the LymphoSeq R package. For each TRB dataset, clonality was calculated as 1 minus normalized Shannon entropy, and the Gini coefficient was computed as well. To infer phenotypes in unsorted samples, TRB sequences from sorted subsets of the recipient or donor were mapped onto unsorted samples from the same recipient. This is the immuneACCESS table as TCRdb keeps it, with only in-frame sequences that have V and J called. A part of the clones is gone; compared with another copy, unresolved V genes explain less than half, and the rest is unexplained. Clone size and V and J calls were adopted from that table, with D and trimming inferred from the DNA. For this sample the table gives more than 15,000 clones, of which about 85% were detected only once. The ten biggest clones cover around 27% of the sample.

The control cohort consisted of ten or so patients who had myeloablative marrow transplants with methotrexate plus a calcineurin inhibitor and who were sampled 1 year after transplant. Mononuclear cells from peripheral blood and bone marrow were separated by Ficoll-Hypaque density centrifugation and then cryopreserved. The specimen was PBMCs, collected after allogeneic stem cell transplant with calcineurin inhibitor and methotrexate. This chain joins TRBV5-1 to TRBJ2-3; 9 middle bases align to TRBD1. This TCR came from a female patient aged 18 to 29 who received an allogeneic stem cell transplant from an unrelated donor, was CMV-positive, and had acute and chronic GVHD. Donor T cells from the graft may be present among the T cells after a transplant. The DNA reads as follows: TGCGCCAGCAGCTTCGGCGGGACAGGGACTACAGATACGCAGTATTTT. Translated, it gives CASSFGGTGTTDTQYF.